Listed here are 5 T cell receptor beta chains from one sample, sequenced in a study of CD8 T cells in ankylosing spondylitis. Points from the study as a whole: For ankylosing spondylitis blood, a TCR beta motif of 7 to 9 highly homologous variants appeared characteristic.

The antigens of these receptors remain unknown. TCRdb reprocessed the 5' RACE reads via MiXCR and lists one record per CDR3 protein. Here the sample spans roughly 670,000 distinct CDR3 sequences, around 20% being singletons. Sequencing input: blood, either unsorted or a sorted T cell fraction (not recorded which). These receptors were taken from a male donor with ankylosing spondylitis.

This clonotype was detected only a few times. The CDR3 protein is CASSLGQSGSSYNSPLHF. CDR3 bases: TGCGCCAGCAGCTTGGGACAATCGGGCTCCTCCTATAATTCACCCCTCCACTTT. The chain carries TRBV5-1 and TRBJ1-6; D is uncertain. Germline CDR1 is SGHRS and CDR2 is YFSETQ. The CDR3 length is 18 residues. Trimming shortened V by 0 bases and J by 0 bases, and 13 bases separated the two germline ends.

The chain uses TRBV5-1 and TRBJ2-2; TRBD2 matches at 7 bases. The CDR3 is 16 amino acids. From germline, CDR1 is SGHRS and CDR2 YFSETQ. The V segment lost 2 bases and the J segment 2 bases; nucleotides outside the gene matches: 6. The CDR3 bases are TGCGCCAGCAGCTTATCGGGACTATCTAACACCGGGGAGCTGTTTTTT. This encodes CASSLSGLSNTGELFF.

This clonotype came up a few times. The V call is TRBV3-1, the J call TRBJ2-1, with a possible D match to TRBD2 (5 bases). Germline CDR1 reads LGHDT; CDR2 reads YNNKEL (reference sequence). V shed 1 base and J shed 6 bases, with 19 bases lying between them. This CDR3 region has 17 residues. CDR3 loop: CASSQVTGINVGNEQFF. The CDR3 DNA is TGTGCCAGCAGCCAAGTAACCGGGATCAACGTCGGCAATGAGCAGTTCTTC.

This clonotype occurred a few times. The chain joins TRBV20-1 to TRBJ2-1; 8 nucleotides align to TRBD1. The V gene's germline CDR1 is DFQATT and CDR2 SNEGSKA (reference sequence). CDR3 length: 14 amino acids. J gave up 4 bases and V 3 bases, and 5 bases lay outside the gene matches. The chain's CDR3 is CSASRDRGYNEQFF. In DNA, the CDR3 is TGCAGTGCTAGTCGTGACAGGGGATACAATGAGCAGTTCTTC.

This clonotype was detected many times. V gene TRBV15 combines with J gene TRBJ2-1, with no clear D. Deletions cut 0 bases from V and 0 bases from J, with 9 bases between. The CDR3 sequence is 16 residues long. Per the germline V gene, CDR1 is LNHNV and CDR2 is YYDKDF (reference sequence). The DNA of the CDR3 is TGTGCCACCAGCAGAGAGATTTGGGGCTCCTACAATGAGCAGTTCTTC. Translating gives CATSREIWGSYNEQFF.